Presented here are 15 T cell receptor beta chains from one specimen sequenced in a study of cytomegalovirus exposure and HLA in healthy donors. The study ran its PCR with 60 Vbeta and 13 Jbeta primers. The method was immunoSEQ multiplex PCR; TCRdb's version includes in-frame clones alone and lacks a portion of them. The table has about 180,000 clones, about 85% seen once. Sequenced material: PBMCs. The source of these receptors is a girl between 5 and 17 years old in good health and CMV-seropositive.

The chain carries TRBV19 and TRBJ2-7, with D tentatively TRBD1 (7 bases). V lost 4 bases to trimming and J lost 4 bases, with 14 bases between them. Germline V gene data show CDR1 as LNHDA and CDR2 as SQIVND (reference sequence). CDR3 length equals 14 residues. CDR3 nucleotides: TGTGCCAGTAGTACCGCGGGACAGCCATACGAGCAGTACTTC. Translating it yields CASSTAGQPYEQYF.

This clone came up once. The chain carries TRBV9 and TRBJ2-7; D is possibly TRBD1 (8 bases). Trimming took 3 bases from V and 6 from J, leaving 19 bases between them. The CDR3 extends over 15 amino acids. Germline-derived CDR1 and CDR2 are SGDLS and YYNGEE. The CDR3 here is CASSEGGQGAGEQYF. Here the CDR3 DNA reads TGTGCCAGCAGCGAGGGGGGGCAGGGGGCCGGCGAGCAGTACTTC.

The chain employs TRBV6-5 and TRBJ2-7; the match to TRBD1 covers 8 bases. Germline assignment: CDR1 MNHEY and CDR2 SVGAGI. After removal of 6 bases from V and 2 bases from J, the junction contained 6 bases not matched to a gene. This CDR3 is built from 14 residues. The CDR3 bases are TGTGCCAGCAGCTGGGGGGACAGGCCCTACGAGCAGTACTTC. Protein sequence: CASSWGDRPYEQYF.

The gene calls are TRBV27 and TRBJ2-2; D gene ambiguous. The CDR3 spans 16 residues. The germline V gene has CDR1 MNHEY and CDR2 SMNVEV (reference sequence). Deletions cut 1 base from V and 5 bases from J, with 14 bases between. CDR3 in DNA: TGTGCCAGCAGTTTATTCTACGTAATTGAGACCGGGGAGCTGTTTTTT. Encoded protein: CASSLFYVIETGELFF.

This clone was seen only once. J is TRBJ1-1 and V is TRBV5-1; D gene ambiguous. Germline CDR1 and CDR2: SGHRS and YFSETQ. There are 14 residues in the CDR3. Trimming removed 0 bases from V and 2 bases from J, with 8 bases in between. As DNA, the CDR3 is TGCGCCAGCAGCTTGGGGGGAGTTAACACTGAAGCTTTCTTT. Its translation: CASSLGGVNTEAFF.

This clone was seen a few times. This rearrangement joins TRBV28 to TRBJ2-7, with TRBD1 matching 10 bases. V gave up 5 bases and J gave up 2 bases; unmatched junction bases: 6. Germline assignment: CDR1 MDHEN and CDR2 SYDVKM. This CDR3 contains 15 residues. Here the CDR3 DNA reads TGTGCCAGCAGTGGCCGGGACAGGGGAGCCTACGAGCAGTACTTC. Encoded protein: CASSGRDRGAYEQYF.

V is TRBV7-8 and J is TRBJ1-2; TRBD1 might be the D (6 bases). The V gene's germline CDR1 is SGHVS and CDR2 FQNEAQ. The CDR3 contains 15 residues. With 1 base removed from V and 4 bases from J, the gap between germline ends came to 13 bases. The CDR3 is CASSLDPQGFYGYTF. The CDR3 DNA reads TGTGCCAGCAGCTTAGACCCCCAGGGGTTCTATGGCTACACCTTC.

V gene TRBV5-8 combines with J gene TRBJ2-5; the D gene is possibly TRBD2 (5 bases). V was clipped by 0 bases and J by 5 bases, with 11 bases between them. This CDR3 contains 14 residues. Per germline, CDR1 SGHTS and CDR2 YDEGEE. The CDR3 loop is CASSLVQRGETQYF. CDR3 sequence (DNA): TGTGCCAGCAGCTTGGTCCAACGAGGGGAGACCCAGTACTTC.

The J gene is TRBJ2-1, the V gene TRBV7-9, with D maybe TRBD1 (6 bases). The V gene lost 3 bases and the J gene lost 8 bases, with 17 bases spanning the gap. CDR1 and CDR2 from the germline V gene are SEHNR and FQNEAQ (reference sequence). CDR3 length: 15 residues. The CDR3 here is CASSFLSGQSHEQFF. For the CDR3, the DNA is TGTGCCAGCAGCTTCCTGTCTGGACAGAGCCATGAGCAGTTCTTC.

The genes are TRBV7-9 and TRBJ2-7, with 11 bases matching TRBD2. The CDR3 is made up of 13 amino acids. With V trimmed by 5 bases and J by 7 bases, 4 bases remained unmatched. CDR1 is SEHNR, CDR2 FQNEAQ, per germline (reference sequence). CDR3 bases: TGTGCCAGCAGCGTCGGGACTAGCGGTGAGCAGTACTTC. This sequence encodes CASSVGTSGEQYF.

V usage is TRBV12-5 and J usage is TRBJ2-1; TRBD2 aligns across 10 bases. Germline V gene sequence: CDR1 LGHNT, CDR2 FRNRAP. The CDR3 loop spans 15 amino acids. V dropped 6 bases and J dropped 2; count of bases not matched to a gene: 4. In DNA, the CDR3 is TGTGCTAGTGGGCCAGCGGGAGGGCCCTACAATGAGCAGTTCTTC. This codes for CASGPAGGPYNEQFF.

This clone was detected only a few times. The CDR3 here is CASSPQVTGGTEAFF. The CDR3 DNA is TGTGCCAGCTCACCACAGGTCACAGGGGGCACTGAAGCTTTCTTT. The chain combines TRBV18 with TRBJ1-1; 8 bases are shared with TRBD1. Germline loops: CDR1 KGHSH, CDR2 LQKENI. V shed 1 base and J 4 bases; nucleotides not matched to a gene: 5. The CDR3 sequence is 15 residues long.

This rearrangement joins TRBV6-5 to TRBJ1-3, with 8 bases matching TRBD1. The CDR3 extends over 13 amino acids. Per the germline V gene, CDR1 is MNHEY and CDR2 is SVGAGI. Trimming removed 6 bases from V and 7 bases from J; junction bases left unmatched: 5. The CDR3 loop reads CASRLHRGNTIYF. DNA of the CDR3: TGTGCCAGCAGACTTCACAGGGGGAACACCATATATTTT.

This chain connects TRBV27 to TRBJ1-2; TRBD1 aligns across 7 bases. The V segment lost 4 bases and the J segment 4 bases; nucleotides outside the gene matches: 6. Germline V lookup: CDR1 MNHEY, CDR2 SMNVEV (reference sequence). The CDR3 has 14 residues. The CDR3: CASSYYRGGYGYTF. DNA for the CDR3: TGTGCCAGCAGTTATTACAGGGGAGGCTATGGCTACACCTTC.

V is TRBV19 and J is TRBJ1-1; unclear D gene. The CDR3 runs 15 residues. V dropped 1 base and J dropped 0 bases, with 9 bases sitting between them. From germline, CDR1 is LNHDA and CDR2 SQIVND (reference sequence). The CDR3 loop reads CASSIVFNLNTEAFF. For the CDR3, the DNA is TGTGCCAGTAGTATAGTATTTAATCTGAACACTGAAGCTTTCTTT. The whole variable domain, remainder taken from reference TRBV19 and TRBJ1-1, is DGGITQSPKYLFRKEGQNVTLSCEQNLNHDAMYWYRQDPGQGLRLIYYSQIVNDFQKGDIAEGYSVSREKKESFPLTVTSAQKNPTAFYLCASSIVFNLNTEAFFGQGTRLTVV.